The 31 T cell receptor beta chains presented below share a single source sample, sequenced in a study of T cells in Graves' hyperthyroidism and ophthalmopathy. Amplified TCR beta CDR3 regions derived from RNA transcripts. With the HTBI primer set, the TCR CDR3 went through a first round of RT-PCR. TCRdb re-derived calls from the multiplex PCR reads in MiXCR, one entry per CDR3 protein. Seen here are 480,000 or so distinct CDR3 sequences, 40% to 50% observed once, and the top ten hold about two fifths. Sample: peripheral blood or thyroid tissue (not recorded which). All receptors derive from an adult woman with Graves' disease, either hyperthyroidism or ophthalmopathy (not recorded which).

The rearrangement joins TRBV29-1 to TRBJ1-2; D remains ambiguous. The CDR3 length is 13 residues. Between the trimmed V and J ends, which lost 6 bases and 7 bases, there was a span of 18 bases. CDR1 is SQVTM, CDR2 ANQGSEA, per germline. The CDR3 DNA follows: TGCAGCGTCTGGACTGGGGAGGGAGGTGGCTACACCTTC. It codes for CSVWTGEGGGYTF.

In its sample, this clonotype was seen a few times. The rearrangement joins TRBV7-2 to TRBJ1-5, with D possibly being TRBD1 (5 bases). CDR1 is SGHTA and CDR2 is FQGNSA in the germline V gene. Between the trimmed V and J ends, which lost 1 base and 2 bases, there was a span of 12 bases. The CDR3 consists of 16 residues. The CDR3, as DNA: TGTGCCAGCAGCTTAGGGAGGGGCGCAGGCAATCAGCCCCAGCATTTT. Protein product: CASSLGRGAGNQPQHF.

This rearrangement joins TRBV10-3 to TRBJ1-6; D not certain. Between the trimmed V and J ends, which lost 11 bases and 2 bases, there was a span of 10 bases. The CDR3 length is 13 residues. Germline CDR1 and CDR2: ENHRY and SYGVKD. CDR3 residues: CASSRAYNSPLHF. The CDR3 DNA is TGTGCCTCCTCAAGGGCCTATAATTCACCCCTCCACTTT.

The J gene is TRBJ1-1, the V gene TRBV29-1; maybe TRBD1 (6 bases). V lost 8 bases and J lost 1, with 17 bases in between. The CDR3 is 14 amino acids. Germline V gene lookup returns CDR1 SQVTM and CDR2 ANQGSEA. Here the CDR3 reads CSSLGGGENTEAFF. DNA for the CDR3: TGCAGCTCCCTAGGGGGGGGCGAGAACACTGAAGCTTTCTTT.

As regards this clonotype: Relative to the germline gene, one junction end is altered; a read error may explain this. CDR3 sequence (DNA): TGCGCCAGCAGCGGAAGGGTGTTT. It encodes CASSGRVF. V usage is TRBV4-1 and J usage is TRBJ1-4, with D uncertain. The CDR3 extends over 8 amino acids. CDR1 and CDR2 from the germline V gene are MGHRA and YSYEKL.

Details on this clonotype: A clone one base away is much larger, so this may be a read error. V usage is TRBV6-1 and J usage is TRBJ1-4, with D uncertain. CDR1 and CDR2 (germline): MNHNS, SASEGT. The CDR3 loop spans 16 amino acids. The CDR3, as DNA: TGTGCCAGCAGTGAAGGACGAAGTGCGGGTAATGAAAAACTGCTTTTT. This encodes CASSEGRSAGNEKLLF.

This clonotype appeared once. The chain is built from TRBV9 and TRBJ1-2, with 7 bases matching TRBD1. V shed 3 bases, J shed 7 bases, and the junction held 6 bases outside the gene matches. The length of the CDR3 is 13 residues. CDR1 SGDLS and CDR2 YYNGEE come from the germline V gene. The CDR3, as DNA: TGTGCCAGCAGCGGCCAGGGGGGCGTTGGCTACACCTTC. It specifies CASSGQGGVGYTF.

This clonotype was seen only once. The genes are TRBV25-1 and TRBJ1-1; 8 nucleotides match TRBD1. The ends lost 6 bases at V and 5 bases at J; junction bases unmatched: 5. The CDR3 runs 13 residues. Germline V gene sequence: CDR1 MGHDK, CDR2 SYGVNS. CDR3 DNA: TGTGCCAGCAGGGGACAGGAGGAAACTGAAGCTTTCTTT. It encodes CASRGQEETEAFF.

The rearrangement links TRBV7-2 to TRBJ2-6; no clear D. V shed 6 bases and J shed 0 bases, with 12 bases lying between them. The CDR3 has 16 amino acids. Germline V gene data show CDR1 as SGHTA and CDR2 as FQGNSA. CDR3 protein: CASSPLPPSGANVLTF. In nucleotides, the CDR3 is TGTGCCAGCAGTCCCCTACCCCCCTCTGGGGCCAACGTCCTGACTTTC.

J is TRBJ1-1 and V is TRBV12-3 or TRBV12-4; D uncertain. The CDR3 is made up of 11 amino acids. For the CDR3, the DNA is TGTGCTAGTGGTTTAGCCACTGAAGCTTTCTTT. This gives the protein CASGLATEAFF.

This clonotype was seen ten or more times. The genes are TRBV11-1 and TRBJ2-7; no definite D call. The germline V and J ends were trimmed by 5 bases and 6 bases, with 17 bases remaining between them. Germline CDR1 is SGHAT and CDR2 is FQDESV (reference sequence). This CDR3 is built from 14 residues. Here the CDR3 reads CASSEGIRTAEQYF. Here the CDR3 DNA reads TGTGCCAGCAGCGAAGGGATTAGGACGGCCGAGCAGTACTTC.

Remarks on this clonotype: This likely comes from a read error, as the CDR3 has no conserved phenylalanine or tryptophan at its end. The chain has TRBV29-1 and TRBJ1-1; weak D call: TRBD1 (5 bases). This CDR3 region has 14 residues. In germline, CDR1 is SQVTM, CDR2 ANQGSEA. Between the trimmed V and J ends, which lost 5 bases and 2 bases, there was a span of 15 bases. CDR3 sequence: CSVWGEGSNTEAFL. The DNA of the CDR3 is TGCAGCGTTTGGGGAGAGGGGAGTAACACTGAAGCTTTCCTT.

The CDR3 coding sequence is TGCAGCTACTTATCACTAGCGGGTTATGTAGAGACCCAGTACTTC. Translation: CSYLSLAGYVETQYF. The V gene is TRBV29-1, the J gene TRBJ2-5; 9 bases line up with TRBD2. V was clipped by 8 bases and J by 4 bases; unmatched bases: 14. Germline values: CDR1 SQVTM, CDR2 ANQGSEA. There are 15 residues in the CDR3.

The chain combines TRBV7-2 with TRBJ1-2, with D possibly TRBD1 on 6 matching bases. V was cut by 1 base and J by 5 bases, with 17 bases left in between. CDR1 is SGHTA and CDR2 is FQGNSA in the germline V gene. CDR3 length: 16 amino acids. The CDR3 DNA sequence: TGTGCCAGCAGCTTAGAGGGGGAACGTGGTTGGTATGGCTACACCTTC. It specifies CASSLEGERGWYGYTF.

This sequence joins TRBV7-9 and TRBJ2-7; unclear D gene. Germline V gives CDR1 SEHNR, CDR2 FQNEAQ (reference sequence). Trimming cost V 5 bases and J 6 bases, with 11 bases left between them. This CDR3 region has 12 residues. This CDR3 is CASSHLDTEQYF. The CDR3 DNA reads TGTGCCAGCAGCCACCTGGATACCGAGCAGTACTTC.

The DNA for the CDR3 is TGTGCCACCAGTGCGACAGGGGTTGGAACCGGGGAGCTGTTTTTT. Amino acid sequence: CATSATGVGTGELFF. The V call is TRBV24-1, the J call TRBJ2-2, with 8 bases that match TRBD1. Looked up from germline, CDR1 is KGHDR and CDR2 is SFDVKD. V lost 5 bases, J lost 5 bases, and 6 bases stayed unmatched. CDR3 length equals 15 residues.

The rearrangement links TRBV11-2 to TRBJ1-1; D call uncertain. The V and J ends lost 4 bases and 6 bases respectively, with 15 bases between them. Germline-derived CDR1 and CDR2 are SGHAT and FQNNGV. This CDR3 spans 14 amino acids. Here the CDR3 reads CASSWEPGFPEAFF. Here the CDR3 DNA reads TGTGCCAGCAGCTGGGAACCTGGGTTCCCTGAAGCTTTCTTT.

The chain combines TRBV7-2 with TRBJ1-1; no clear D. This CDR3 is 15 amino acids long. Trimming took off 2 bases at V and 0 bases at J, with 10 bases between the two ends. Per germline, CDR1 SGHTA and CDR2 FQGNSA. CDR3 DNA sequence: TGTGCCAGCAGCTTAACCCCGGGCTTGAACACTGAAGCTTTCTTT. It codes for CASSLTPGLNTEAFF.

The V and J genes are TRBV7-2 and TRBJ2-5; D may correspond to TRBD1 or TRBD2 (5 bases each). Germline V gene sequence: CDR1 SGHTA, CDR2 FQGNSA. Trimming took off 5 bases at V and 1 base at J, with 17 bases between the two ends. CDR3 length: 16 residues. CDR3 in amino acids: CASSPTGAGTQETQYF. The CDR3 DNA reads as TGTGCCAGCAGCCCGACGGGCGCAGGGACCCAAGAGACCCAGTACTTC.

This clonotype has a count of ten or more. The CDR3 is CASSLAEPPETQYF. Here the CDR3 DNA reads TGTGCCAGCAGCTTGGCCGAGCCCCCGGAGACCCAGTACTTC. The chain uses TRBV5-8 and TRBJ2-5; D call uncertain. Germline assignment: CDR1 SGHTS and CDR2 YDEGEE. Trimming cost V 0 bases and J 5 bases, with 11 bases left between them. CDR3 size: 14 residues.

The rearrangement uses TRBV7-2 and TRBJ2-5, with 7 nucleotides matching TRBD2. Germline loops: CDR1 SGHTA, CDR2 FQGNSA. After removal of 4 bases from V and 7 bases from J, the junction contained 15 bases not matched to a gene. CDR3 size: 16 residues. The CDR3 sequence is CASSSRDGRRGRTQYF. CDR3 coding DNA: TGTGCCAGCAGCTCACGGGACGGGAGGAGGGGACGGACCCAGTACTTC.

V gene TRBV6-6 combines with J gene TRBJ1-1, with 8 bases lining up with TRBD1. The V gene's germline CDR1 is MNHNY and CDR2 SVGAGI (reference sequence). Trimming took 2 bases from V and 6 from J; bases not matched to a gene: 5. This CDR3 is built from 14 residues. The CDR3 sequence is CASSYRGQVAEAFF. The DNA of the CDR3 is TGTGCCAGCAGTTACAGGGGACAGGTTGCTGAAGCTTTCTTT.

CDR3 sequence: CASSVGTVPGYTF. The CDR3 nucleotides are TGTGCCAGCAGCGTTGGGACAGTTCCTGGCTACACCTTC. The gene calls are TRBV9 and TRBJ1-2; TRBD1 matches at 7 bases. V was clipped by 2 bases and J by 7 bases; unmatched bases: 5. CDR3 length: 13 residues. Germline V gene lookup returns CDR1 SGDLS and CDR2 YYNGEE.

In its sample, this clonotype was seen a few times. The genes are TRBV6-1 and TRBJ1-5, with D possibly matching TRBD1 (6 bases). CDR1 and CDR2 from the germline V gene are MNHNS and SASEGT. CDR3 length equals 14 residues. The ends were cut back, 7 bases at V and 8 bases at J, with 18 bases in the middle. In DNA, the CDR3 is TGTGCCAGCAACCCGGGGGCAGTTAGAGAGCCCCAGCATTTT. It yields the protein CASNPGAVREPQHF.

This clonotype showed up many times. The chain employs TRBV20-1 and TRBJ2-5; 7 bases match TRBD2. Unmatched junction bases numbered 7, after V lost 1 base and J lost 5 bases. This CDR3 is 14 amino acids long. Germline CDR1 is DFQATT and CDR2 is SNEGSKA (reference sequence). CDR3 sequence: CSARAQYGGETQYF. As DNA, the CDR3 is TGCAGTGCTAGAGCCCAATACGGGGGGGAGACCCAGTACTTC.

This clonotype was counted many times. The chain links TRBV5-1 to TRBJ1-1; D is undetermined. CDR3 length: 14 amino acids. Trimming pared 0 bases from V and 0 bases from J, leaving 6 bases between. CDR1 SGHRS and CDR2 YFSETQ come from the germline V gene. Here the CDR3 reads CASSLELMNTEAFF. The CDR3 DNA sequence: TGCGCCAGCAGCTTGGAGTTGATGAACACTGAAGCTTTCTTT. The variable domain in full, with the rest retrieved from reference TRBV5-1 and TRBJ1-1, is KAGVTQTPRYLIKTRGQQVTLSCSPISGHRSVSWYQQTPGQGLQFLFEYFSETQRNKGNFPGRFSGRQFSNSRSEMNVSTLELGDSALYLCASSLELMNTEAFFGQGTRLTVV.

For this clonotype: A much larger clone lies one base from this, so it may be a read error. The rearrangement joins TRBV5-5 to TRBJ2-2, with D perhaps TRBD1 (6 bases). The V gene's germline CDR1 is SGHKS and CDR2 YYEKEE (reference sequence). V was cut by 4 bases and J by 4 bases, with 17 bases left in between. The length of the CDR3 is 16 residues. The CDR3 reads CASSTIQGRRTGELFF. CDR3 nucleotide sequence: TGTGCCAGCAGCACCATACAGGGAAGGCGCACCGGGGAGCTGTTTTTT.

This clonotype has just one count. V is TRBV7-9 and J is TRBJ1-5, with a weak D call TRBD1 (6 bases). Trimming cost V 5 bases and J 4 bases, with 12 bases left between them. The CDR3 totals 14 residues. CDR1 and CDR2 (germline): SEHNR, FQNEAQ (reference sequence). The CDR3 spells CASSPTGQNQPQHF. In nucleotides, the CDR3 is TGTGCCAGCAGCCCCACAGGACAGAATCAGCCCCAGCATTTT.

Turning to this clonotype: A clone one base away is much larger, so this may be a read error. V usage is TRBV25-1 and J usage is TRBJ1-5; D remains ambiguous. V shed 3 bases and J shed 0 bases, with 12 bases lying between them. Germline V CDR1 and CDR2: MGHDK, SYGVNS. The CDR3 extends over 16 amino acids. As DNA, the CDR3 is TGTGCCAGCAGTGATAGAGGGTATATTAGCAATCAGCCCCAGCATTTT. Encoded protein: CASSDRGYISNQPQHF.

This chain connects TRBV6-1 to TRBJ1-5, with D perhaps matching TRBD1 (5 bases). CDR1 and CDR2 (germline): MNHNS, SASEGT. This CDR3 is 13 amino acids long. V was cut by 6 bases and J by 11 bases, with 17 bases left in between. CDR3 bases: TGTGCCAGCAGGAAGGACATTCCGTCCACCCAGCATTTT. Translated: CASRKDIPSTQHF.

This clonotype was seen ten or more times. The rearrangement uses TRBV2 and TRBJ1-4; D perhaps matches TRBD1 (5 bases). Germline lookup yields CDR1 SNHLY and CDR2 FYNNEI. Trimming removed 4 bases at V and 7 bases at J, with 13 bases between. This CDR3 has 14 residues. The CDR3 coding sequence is TGTGCCAGCAGTGGGGACCGAAGGTCTGAAAAACTGTTTTTT. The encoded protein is CASSGDRRSEKLFF.